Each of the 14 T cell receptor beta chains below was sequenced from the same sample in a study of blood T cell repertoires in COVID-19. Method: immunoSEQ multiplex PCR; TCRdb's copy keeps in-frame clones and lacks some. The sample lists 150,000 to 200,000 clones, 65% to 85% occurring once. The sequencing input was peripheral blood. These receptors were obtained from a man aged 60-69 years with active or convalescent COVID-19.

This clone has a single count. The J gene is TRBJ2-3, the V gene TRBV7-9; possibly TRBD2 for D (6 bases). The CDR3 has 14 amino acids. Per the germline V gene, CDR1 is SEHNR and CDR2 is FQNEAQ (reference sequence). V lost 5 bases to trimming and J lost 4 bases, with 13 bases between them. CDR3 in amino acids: CASSRTGVADTQYF. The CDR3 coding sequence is TGTGCCAGCAGCCGGACGGGGGTCGCAGATACGCAGTATTTT.

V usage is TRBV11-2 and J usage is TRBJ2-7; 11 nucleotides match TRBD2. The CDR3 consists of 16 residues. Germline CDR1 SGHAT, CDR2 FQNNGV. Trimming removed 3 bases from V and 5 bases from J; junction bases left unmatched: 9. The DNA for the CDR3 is TGTGCCAGCAGCTTGGTCTTAGCGGGGGGGATCCACGAGCAGTACTTC. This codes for CASSLVLAGGIHEQYF.

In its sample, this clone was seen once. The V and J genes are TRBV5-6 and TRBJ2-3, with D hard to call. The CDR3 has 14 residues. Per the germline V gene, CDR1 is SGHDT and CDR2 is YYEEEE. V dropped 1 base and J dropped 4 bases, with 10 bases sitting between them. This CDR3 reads CASSLYKIPDTQYF. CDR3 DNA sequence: TGTGCCAGCAGCTTGTACAAAATACCAGATACGCAGTATTTT.

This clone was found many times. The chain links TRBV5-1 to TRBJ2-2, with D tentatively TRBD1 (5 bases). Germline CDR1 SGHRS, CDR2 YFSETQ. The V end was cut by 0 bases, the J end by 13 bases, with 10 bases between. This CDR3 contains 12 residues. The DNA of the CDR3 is TGCGCCAGCAGCTTGGAAGGTACAGGGCTGTTTTTT. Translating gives CASSLEGTGLFF.

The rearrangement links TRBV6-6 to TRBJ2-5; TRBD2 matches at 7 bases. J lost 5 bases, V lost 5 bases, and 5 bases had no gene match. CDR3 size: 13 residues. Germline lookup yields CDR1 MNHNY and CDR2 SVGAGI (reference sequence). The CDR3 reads CASSPLGGETQYF. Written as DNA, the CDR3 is TGTGCCAGCAGTCCGCTGGGGGGGGAGACCCAGTACTTC.

The CDR3 bases are TGTGCCAGTAGCCCGGGACAGGGAGGACTAGCGGGGGATTACGAGCAGTACTTC. It codes for CASSPGQGGLAGDYEQYF. The genes are TRBV19 and TRBJ2-7, with 13 bases aligning to TRBD2. J gave up 4 bases and V 6 bases, and 15 bases lay outside the gene matches. The CDR3 consists of 18 residues. Germline values: CDR1 LNHDA, CDR2 SQIVND (reference sequence).

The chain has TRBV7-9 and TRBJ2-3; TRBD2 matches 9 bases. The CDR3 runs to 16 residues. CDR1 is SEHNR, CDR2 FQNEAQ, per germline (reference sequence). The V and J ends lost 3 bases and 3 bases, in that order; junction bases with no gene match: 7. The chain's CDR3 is CASSLAGGPETDTQYF. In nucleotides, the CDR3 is TGTGCCAGCAGCTTGGCGGGGGGGCCAGAGACAGATACGCAGTATTTT.

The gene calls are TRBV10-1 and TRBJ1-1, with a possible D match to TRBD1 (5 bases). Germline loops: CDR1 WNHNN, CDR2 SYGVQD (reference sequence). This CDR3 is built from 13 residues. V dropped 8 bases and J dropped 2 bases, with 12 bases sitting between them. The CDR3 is CASQGRANTEAFF. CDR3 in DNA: TGCGCCAGCCAGGGCCGGGCAAACACTGAAGCTTTCTTT.

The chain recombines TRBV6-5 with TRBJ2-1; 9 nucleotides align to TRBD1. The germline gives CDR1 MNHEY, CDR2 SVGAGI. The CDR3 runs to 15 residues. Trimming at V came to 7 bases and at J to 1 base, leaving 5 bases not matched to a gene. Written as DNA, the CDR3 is TGTGCCAGCATTAACAGGGGGCGATCCTACAATGAGCAGTTCTTC. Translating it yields CASINRGRSYNEQFF.

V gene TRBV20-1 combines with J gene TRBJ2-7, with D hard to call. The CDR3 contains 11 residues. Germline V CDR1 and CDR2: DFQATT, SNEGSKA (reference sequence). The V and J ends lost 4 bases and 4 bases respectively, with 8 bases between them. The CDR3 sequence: CSATRAYEQYF. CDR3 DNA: TGCAGTGCTACCCGAGCGTACGAGCAGTACTTC.

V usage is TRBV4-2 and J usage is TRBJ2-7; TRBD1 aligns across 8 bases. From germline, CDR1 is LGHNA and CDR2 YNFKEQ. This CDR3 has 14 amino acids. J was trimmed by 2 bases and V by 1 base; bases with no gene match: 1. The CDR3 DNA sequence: TGTGCCAGCAGCCAAGGACAGGGGACCTACGAGCAGTACTTC. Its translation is CASSQGQGTYEQYF.

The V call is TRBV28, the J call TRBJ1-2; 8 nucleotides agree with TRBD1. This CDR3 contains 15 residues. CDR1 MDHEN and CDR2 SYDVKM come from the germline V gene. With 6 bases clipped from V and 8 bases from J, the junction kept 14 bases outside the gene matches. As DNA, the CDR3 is TGTGCCAGCAGACGCCCAGGGGGCGCAGACAAAGGCTACACCTTC. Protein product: CASRRPGGADKGYTF.

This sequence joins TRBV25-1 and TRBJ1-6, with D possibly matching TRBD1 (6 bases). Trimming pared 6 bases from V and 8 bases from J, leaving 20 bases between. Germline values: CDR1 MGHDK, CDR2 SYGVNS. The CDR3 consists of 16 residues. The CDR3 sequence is CASSVLDSSFYSPLHF. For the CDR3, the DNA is TGTGCCAGCAGCGTATTGGACAGCAGTTTTTATTCACCCCTCCACTTT.

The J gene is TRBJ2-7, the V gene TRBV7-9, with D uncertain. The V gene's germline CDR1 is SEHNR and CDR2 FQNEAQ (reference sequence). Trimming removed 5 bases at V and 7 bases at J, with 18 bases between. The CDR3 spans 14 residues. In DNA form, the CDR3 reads TGTGCCAGCAGCCCCACTACCGTCCCCACGGAGCAGTACTTC. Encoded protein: CASSPTTVPTEQYF. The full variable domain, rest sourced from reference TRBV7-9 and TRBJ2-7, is DTGVSQNPRHKITKRGQNVTFRCDPISEHNRLYWYRQTLGQGPEFLTYFQNEAQLEKSRLLSDRFSAERPKGSFSTLEIQRTEQGDSAMYLCASSPTTVPTEQYFGPGTRLTVT.